Below are 4 T cell receptor beta chains sequenced from a single sample in a study of cytomegalovirus exposure and HLA in healthy donors. 60 Vbeta and 13 Jbeta primers were used in PCR. Profiling relied on immunoSEQ multiplex PCR, and the TCRdb table lists in-frame clones only, not all of them. The sample yields approximately 130,000 clones, around 82% seen once. Sequenced: PBMCs. These receptor sequences come from a boy aged 5-17 years in good health and CMV-seronegative.

The rearrangement uses TRBV4-1 and TRBJ2-1; TRBD1 is a possible D gene (5 bases). The CDR3 is 14 amino acids. CDR1 and CDR2 (germline): MGHRA, YSYEKL. The germline V and J ends were trimmed by 0 bases and 11 bases, with 14 bases remaining between them. CDR3 in DNA: TGCGCCAGCAGCCAAGATCGATCGACAGTACAGCAGTTCTTC. Residues: CASSQDRSTVQQFF.

This chain joins TRBV9 and TRBJ2-1, with TRBD1 as a possible D gene (5 bases). Per germline, CDR1 SGDLS and CDR2 YYNGEE. V lost 0 bases and J 6 bases, leaving 13 bases between the germline ends. The CDR3 contains 15 residues. CDR3 DNA: TGTGCCAGCAGCGTAGCGGCGCAGGGATTCAATGAGCAGTTCTTC. This encodes CASSVAAQGFNEQFF.

The CDR3 region has the DNA TGTGCCAGTAGTAAGGGGACTAGCGCAGTCGGGGAGCTGTTTTTT. The encoded protein is CASSKGTSAVGELFF. J is TRBJ2-2 and V is TRBV19, with 10 bases that match TRBD2. CDR3 length: 15 residues. Germline-derived CDR1 and CDR2 are LNHDA and SQIVND (reference sequence). J lost 7 bases, V lost 4 bases, and 6 bases had no gene match. Based on the CDR3 plus reference TRBV19 and TRBJ2-2, the full variable domain is DGGITQSPKYLFRKEGQNVTLSCEQNLNHDAMYWYRQDPGQGLRLIYYSQIVNDFQKGDIAEGYSVSREKKESFPLTVTSAQKNPTAFYLCASSKGTSAVGELFFGEGSRLTVL.

This chain links TRBV27 with TRBJ2-5, with 7 bases identical to TRBD2. CDR3 length: 15 residues. Germline values: CDR1 MNHEY, CDR2 SMNVEV (reference sequence). The V gene end was trimmed by 1 base and the J gene end by 4 bases; junction bases not matched to a gene: 6. The CDR3 DNA reads TGTGCCAGCAGTTTATGGGGCGGGAGCACAGAGACCCAGTACTTC. Its translation is CASSLWGGSTETQYF.